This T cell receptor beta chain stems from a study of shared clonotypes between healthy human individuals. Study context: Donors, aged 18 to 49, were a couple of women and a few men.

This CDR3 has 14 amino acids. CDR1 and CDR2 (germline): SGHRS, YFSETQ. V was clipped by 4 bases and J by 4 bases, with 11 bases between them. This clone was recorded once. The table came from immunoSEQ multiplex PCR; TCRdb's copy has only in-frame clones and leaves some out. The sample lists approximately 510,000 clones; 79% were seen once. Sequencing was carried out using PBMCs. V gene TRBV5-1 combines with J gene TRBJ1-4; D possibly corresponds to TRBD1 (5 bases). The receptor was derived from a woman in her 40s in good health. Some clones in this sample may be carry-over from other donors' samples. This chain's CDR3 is CASSAGLGNEKLFF. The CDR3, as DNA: TGCGCCAGCAGCGCAGGGTTAGGTAATGAAAAACTGTTTTTT.